The rows below give T cell receptor beta chains drawn from one sample of a study of blood T cell repertoires in COVID-19. Generated by immunoSEQ multiplex PCR, the TCRdb table keeps only in-frame clones and is missing some. Of around 230,000 clones listed, over 75% are singletons. Sequencing was performed on peripheral blood. These TCRs come from a man aged 45-60 years with COVID-19, enrolled during active disease. The CDR3 runs from the conserved cysteine through the conserved F or W. Each record gives: V gene, D gene, J gene, clone size, CDR3 protein, CDR3 DNA. A D gene is named only where the DNA matches it firmly. The size of a clone is reported for some rows only, either as once, few or many, or as a class for expanded clones.

>TRBV12-3/TRBV12-4|NA|TRBJ2-2|NA
CASSLSGGELFF
TGTGCCAGCAGCCTTAGCGGCGGGGAGCTGTTTTTT
>TRBV18|TRBD2|TRBJ2-5|NA
CASSRDYRGETQYF
TGTGCCAGCTCACGGGACTATCGGGGGGAGACCCAGTACTTC
>TRBV30|TRBD1|TRBJ2-7|NA
CAWIRQGVHEQYF
TGTGCCTGGATAAGACAGGGGGTCCACGAGCAGTACTTC
>TRBV2|NA|TRBJ2-3|NA
CASSGGPYTDTQYF
TGTGCCAGCAGCGGGGGGCCCTACACAGATACGCAGTATTTT
>TRBV5-1|TRBD1|TRBJ2-7|NA
CASSFDLGTGLYEQYF
TGCGCCAGCAGCTTTGACCTCGGGACAGGACTATACGAGCAGTACTTC
>TRBV30|NA|TRBJ1-4|NA
CAWSAGATTNEKLFF
TGTGCCTGGAGTGCAGGGGCTACGACTAATGAAAAACTGTTTTTT
>TRBV30|NA|TRBJ1-2|NA
CACTGSSTYGYTF
TGTGCCTGTACAGGGTCATCGACCTATGGCTACACCTTC
>TRBV6-5|NA|TRBJ2-3|few
CASSSLQGPQYF
TGTGCCAGCAGTTCCCTACAGGGTCCGCAGTATTTT
>TRBV5-1|TRBD2|TRBJ2-1|NA
CASSPGLDYNEQFF
TGCGCCAGCAGCCCGGGACTAGACTACAATGAGCAGTTCTTC
>TRBV27|TRBD1|TRBJ2-7|NA
CASSLSRQGNNYEQYF
TGTGCCAGCAGTTTATCCAGACAGGGTAATAACTACGAGCAGTACTTC
>TRBV28|NA|TRBJ1-1|NA
CASSSPGGGSTEAFF
TGTGCCAGCAGTTCCCCCGGTGGGGGGAGCACTGAAGCTTTCTTT
>TRBV2|TRBD1|TRBJ2-7|NA
CASSEESGQARGEQYF
TGTGCCAGCAGTGAAGAGTCGGGACAGGCAAGGGGCGAGCAGTACTTC
>TRBV5-4|TRBD2|TRBJ2-5|NA
CASSLSFSGGAVRTQYF
TGTGCCAGCAGCTTAAGTTTTAGCGGGGGGGCCGTAAGGACCCAGTACTTC
>TRBV5-1|TRBD2|TRBJ2-3|NA
CASSRGGSTDTQYF
TGCGCCAGCAGCCGGGGGGGTAGCACAGATACGCAGTATTTT
>TRBV9|NA|TRBJ1-2|NA
CASSDLMGTNYGYTF
TGTGCCAGCAGCGACCTAATGGGCACTAACTATGGCTACACCTTC
>TRBV30|NA|TRBJ1-3|NA
CAWIRQGNTIYF
TGTGCCTGGATTCGACAGGGAAACACCATATATTTT
>TRBV6-4|NA|TRBJ1-6|NA
CASNPGHSYNSPLHF
TGTGCCAGCAACCCTGGACACTCCTATAATTCACCCCTCCACTTT
>TRBV19|NA|TRBJ2-4|few
CASSPRSGHVNKNIQYF
TGTGCCAGTAGTCCTCGATCAGGACACGTTAACAAAAACATTCAGTACTTC
>TRBV27|NA|TRBJ2-3|NA
CASNPRASDTQYF
TGTGCCAGTAACCCGAGAGCATCAGATACGCAGTATTTT
>TRBV3-1/TRBV3-2|TRBD2|TRBJ2-3|NA
CASSPGLAGGLGTQYF
TGTGCCAGCAGCCCGGGACTAGCGGGGGGGCTGGGTACGCAGTATTTT
>TRBV24-1|TRBD1|TRBJ1-2|NA
CATRGDRGDPGYTF
TGTGCCACCAGAGGAGACAGGGGAGATCCTGGCTACACCTTC
>TRBV3-1/TRBV3-2|NA|TRBJ2-5|NA
CASSQDVSTWETQYF
TGTGCCAGCAGCCAAGATGTCTCTACCTGGGAGACCCAGTACTTC
>TRBV5-1|TRBD2|TRBJ2-3|NA
CASSLGGGSTDTQYF
TGCGCCAGCAGCTTGGGCGGGGGGAGCACAGATACGCAGTATTTT
>TRBV3-1/TRBV3-2|NA|TRBJ1-1|NA
CASSAANRDEAFF
TGTGCCAGCAGCGCGGCAAACAGGGATGAAGCTTTCTTT
>TRBV7-8|NA|TRBJ2-2|NA
CASSFSGLGAGELFF
TGTGCCAGCAGCTTCAGTGGACTCGGAGCCGGGGAGCTGTTTTTT
>TRBV13|TRBD2|TRBJ2-1|NA
CASSFSRTSGGLSSYNEQFF
TGTGCCAGCAGTTTTAGCCGGACTAGCGGGGGGTTAAGCTCCTACAATGAGCAGTTCTTC
>TRBV30|TRBD1|TRBJ1-6|NA
CAWSRGQGPLHF
TGTGCCTGGAGTAGGGGGCAAGGCCCCCTCCACTTT
>TRBV6-5|TRBD2|TRBJ2-3|NA
CASSWTSGGPDTQYF
TGTGCCAGCAGTTGGACTAGCGGGGGGCCAGATACGCAGTATTTT
>TRBV4-2|TRBD1|TRBJ2-3|few
CASSHLPGQGTSSTDTQYF
TGTGCCAGCAGCCACCTACCGGGACAGGGTACATCTAGCACAGATACGCAGTATTTT
>TRBV9|TRBD2|TRBJ2-3|NA
CASSGPGLAYADTQYF
TGTGCCAGCAGCGGACCGGGACTAGCGTATGCAGATACGCAGTATTTT
>TRBV4-3|NA|TRBJ2-4|NA
CASSQGTGYENIQYF
TGCGCCAGCAGCCAAGGAACAGGGTACGAAAACATTCAGTACTTC
>TRBV2|TRBD2|TRBJ2-3|NA
CASSEGFELAGVTSTDTQYF
TGTGCCAGCAGTGAAGGTTTTGAACTAGCGGGGGTAACTAGCACAGATACGCAGTATTTT
>TRBV6-5|TRBD1|TRBJ1-2|NA
CASSLDRGGYTF
TGTGCCAGCAGTCTGGACAGGGGCGGCTACACCTTC
>TRBV11-2|NA|TRBJ1-5|NA
CASSIDQPQHF
TGTGCCAGCAGCATCGATCAGCCCCAGCATTTT
>TRBV19|NA|TRBJ2-1|NA
CASSIDYSNEQFF
TGTGCCAGTAGTATAGATTACAGCAATGAGCAGTTCTTC
>TRBV11-2|NA|TRBJ2-7|NA
CASSISPDNLYEQYF
TGTGCCAGCAGCATAAGTCCGGACAACCTCTACGAGCAGTACTTC
>TRBV9|NA|TRBJ1-2|NA
CASSLQGNYGYTF
TGTGCCAGCAGTCTACAGGGTAACTATGGCTACACCTTC
>TRBV11-2|TRBD2|TRBJ2-7|once
CASSELAAFSYEQYF
TGTGCCAGCAGCGAACTAGCGGCCTTCTCCTACGAGCAGTACTTC
>TRBV18|NA|TRBJ2-2|few
CASSPPVGGELFF
TGTGCCAGCTCACCACCCGTCGGCGGGGAGCTGTTTTTT